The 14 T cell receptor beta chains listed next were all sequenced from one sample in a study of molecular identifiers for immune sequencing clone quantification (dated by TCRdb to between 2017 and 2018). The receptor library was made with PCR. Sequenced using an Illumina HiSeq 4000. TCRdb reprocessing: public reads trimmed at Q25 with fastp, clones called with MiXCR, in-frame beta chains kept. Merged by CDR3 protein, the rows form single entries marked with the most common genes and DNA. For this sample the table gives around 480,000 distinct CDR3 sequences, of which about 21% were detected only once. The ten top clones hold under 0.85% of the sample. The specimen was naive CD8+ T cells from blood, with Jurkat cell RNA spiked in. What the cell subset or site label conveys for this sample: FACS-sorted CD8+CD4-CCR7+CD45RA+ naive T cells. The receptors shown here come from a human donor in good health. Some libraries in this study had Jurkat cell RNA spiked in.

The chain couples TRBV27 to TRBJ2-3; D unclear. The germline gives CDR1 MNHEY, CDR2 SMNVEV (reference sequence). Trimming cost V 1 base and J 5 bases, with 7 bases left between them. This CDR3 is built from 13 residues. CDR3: CASSLFSQDTQYF. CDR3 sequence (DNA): TGTGCCAGCAGTTTATTTTCCCAAGATACGCAGTATTTT.

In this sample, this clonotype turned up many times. The CDR3 nucleotides are TGCAGTGCTAGAGACCCCGACAGGGTAAACGAGCAGTACTTC. Its translation is CSARDPDRVNEQYF. V and J are TRBV20-1 and TRBJ2-7; 7 bases line up with TRBD1. CDR3 length: 14 amino acids. Trimming at V came to 0 bases and at J to 5 bases, leaving 7 bases not matched to a gene. The germline CDR1 and CDR2 sequences are DFQATT and SNEGSKA (reference sequence).

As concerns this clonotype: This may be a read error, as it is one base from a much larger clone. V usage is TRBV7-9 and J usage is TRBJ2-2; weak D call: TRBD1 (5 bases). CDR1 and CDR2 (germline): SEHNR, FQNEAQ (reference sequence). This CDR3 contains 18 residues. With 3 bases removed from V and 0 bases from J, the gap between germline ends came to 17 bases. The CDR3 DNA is TGTGCCAGCAGCTTCCCCAGTACAGGCACTCCGAACACCGGGGAGCTGTTTTTT. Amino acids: CASSFPSTGTPNTGELFF.

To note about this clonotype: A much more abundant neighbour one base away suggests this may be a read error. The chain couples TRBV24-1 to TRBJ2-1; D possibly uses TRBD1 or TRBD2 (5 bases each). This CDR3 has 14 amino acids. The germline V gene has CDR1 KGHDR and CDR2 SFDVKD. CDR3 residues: CATSEVGEYNERFF. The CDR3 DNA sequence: TGTGCCACCAGTGAGGTGGGGGAGTACAATGAGCGGTTCTTC.

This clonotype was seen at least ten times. CDR3 coding DNA: TGCGCCAGCAGCCAAGAAGGGGGCCTGAACACTGAAGCTTTCTTT. It encodes CASSQEGGLNTEAFF. The chain is built from TRBV4-1 and TRBJ1-1, with TRBD1 identical over 7 bases. V trimming: 0 bases; J trimming: 0 bases; junction bases outside the gene matches: 1. Germline V CDR1 and CDR2: MGHRA, YSYEKL. This CDR3 is built from 15 residues.

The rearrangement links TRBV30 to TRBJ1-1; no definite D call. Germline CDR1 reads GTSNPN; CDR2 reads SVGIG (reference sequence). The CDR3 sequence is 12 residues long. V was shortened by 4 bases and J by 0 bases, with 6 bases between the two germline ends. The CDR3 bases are TGTGCCTGGACAGAAGTGAACACTGAAGCTTTCTTT. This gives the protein CAWTEVNTEAFF.

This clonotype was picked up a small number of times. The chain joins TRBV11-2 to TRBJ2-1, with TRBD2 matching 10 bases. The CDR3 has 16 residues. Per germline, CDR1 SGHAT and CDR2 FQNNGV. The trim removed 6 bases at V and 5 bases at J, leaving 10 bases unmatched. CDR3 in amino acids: CASRPTGTSANNEQFF. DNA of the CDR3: TGTGCCAGCAGACCCACCGGGACTAGCGCTAACAATGAGCAGTTCTTC. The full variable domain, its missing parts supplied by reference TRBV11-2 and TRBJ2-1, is EAGVAQSPRYKIIEKRQSVAFWCNPISGHATLYWYQQILGQGPKLLIQFQNNGVVDDSQLPKDRFSAERLKGVDSTLKIQPAKLEDSAVYLCASRPTGTSANNEQFFGPGTRLTVL.

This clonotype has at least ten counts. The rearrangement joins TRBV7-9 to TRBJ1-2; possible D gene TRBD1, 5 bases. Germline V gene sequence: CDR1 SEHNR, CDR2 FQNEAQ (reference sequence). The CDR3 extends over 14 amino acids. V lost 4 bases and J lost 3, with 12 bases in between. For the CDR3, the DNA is TGTGCCAGCAGCTCCCGACAGTTATACTATGGCTACACCTTC. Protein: CASSSRQLYYGYTF. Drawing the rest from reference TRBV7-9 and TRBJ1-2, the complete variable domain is DTGVSQNPRHKITKRGQNVTFRCDPISEHNRLYWYRQTLGQGPEFLTYFQNEAQLEKSRLLSDRFSAERPKGSFSTLEIQRTEQGDSAMYLCASSSRQLYYGYTFGSGTRLTVV.

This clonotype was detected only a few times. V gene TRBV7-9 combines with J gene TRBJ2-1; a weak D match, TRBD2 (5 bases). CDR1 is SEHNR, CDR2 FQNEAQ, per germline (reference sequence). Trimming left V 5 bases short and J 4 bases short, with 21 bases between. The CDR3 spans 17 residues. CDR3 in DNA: TGTGCCAGCAGCGATTTAGAGCGGACGCGACTATACAATGAGCAGTTCTTC. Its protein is CASSDLERTRLYNEQFF.

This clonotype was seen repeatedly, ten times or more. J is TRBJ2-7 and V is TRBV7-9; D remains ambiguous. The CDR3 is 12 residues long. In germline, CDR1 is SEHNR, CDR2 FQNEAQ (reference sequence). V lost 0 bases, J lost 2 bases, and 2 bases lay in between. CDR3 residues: CASSLAAYEQYF. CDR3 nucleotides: TGTGCCAGCAGCTTAGCGGCCTACGAGCAGTACTTC.

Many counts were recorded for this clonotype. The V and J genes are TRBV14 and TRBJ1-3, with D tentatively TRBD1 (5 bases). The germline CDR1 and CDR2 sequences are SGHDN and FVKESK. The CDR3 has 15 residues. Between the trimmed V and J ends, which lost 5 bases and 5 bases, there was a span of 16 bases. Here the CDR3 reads CASSYLYGARNTIYF. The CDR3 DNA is TGTGCCAGCAGCTACCTCTACGGGGCGAGAAACACCATATATTTT.

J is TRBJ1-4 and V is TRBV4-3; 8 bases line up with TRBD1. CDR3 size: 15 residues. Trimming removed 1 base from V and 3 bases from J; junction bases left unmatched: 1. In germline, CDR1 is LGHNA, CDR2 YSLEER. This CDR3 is CASSQGTGSNEKLFF. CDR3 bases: TGCGCCAGCAGCCAAGGGACAGGGTCTAATGAAAAACTGTTTTTT.

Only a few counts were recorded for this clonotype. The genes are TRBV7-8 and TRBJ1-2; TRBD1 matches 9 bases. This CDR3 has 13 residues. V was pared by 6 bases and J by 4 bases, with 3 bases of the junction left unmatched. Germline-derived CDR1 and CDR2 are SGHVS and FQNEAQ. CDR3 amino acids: CASRTDRGYGYTF. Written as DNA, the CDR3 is TGTGCCAGCAGGACGGACAGGGGCTATGGCTACACCTTC.

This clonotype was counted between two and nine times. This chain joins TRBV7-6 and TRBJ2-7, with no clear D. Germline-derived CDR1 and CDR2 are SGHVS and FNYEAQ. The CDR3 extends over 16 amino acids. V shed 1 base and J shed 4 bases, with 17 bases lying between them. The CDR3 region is CASSLEADAKLYEQYF. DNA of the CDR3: TGTGCCAGCAGCTTAGAGGCAGACGCGAAGCTATACGAGCAGTACTTC.